This T cell receptor beta chain was retrieved from a study of cytomegalovirus exposure and HLA in healthy donors (dated by TCRdb to about 2017). In terms of the full investigation: According to an earlier analysis of 587 of the donors, about 190 million T cells yielded 95 million to 140 million unique TCR beta sequences and around 300 Gb of sequence data. Of the roughly 430 genotyped donors, around 81% fell in the genetic ancestry cluster associated with self-reported Caucasian donors. Across 300 to 400 genotyped donors of the cohort, an average of about 240,000 unique TCR beta nucleotide sequences per donor were sequenced, and around 20% of those sequences were non-productive. The number of typed donors differed by locus: about 620-630 for A, B, C, DRB1 and DQB1; about 520 for DQA1; approximately 600 for DPA1; and some 470 for DPB1. The study used immunosequencing to profile the T cell repertoires of approximately 630 subjects and linked those repertoires to cytomegalovirus serostatus. Rather than drawing on any new phenotypic data, the later analysis identified candidate immune exposures from TCR beta sequences and the way those sequences occurred across donors. In a later genetic analysis, genome-wide SNP genotypes for about 55% of the roughly 670 donors were used, and that subset was treated as a discovery cohort. In an earlier analysis of around 540 of the donors, high-throughput TCR beta sequencing was used to judge whether each TCR beta V gene segment behaved as functional or pseudogenic. An early release covering some 640 HLA-typed donors comprised about 300 gigabases of sequencing data and tens of millions of unique TCR sequences. The study was designed to test whether signatures of past pathogen exposure could be identified by cataloging public T cell receptors. Because of strong linkage in the cohort, 4 to 6 DR-DQ haplotypes were treated as single units for association and clustering. Donor age, sex, ethnicity and CMV serostatus were collected together with the repertoire data. Every discovery cohort repertoire had been produced on one sequencing platform. In a later analysis, previously published TCR beta repertoires from fewer than 750 donors were re-analyzed and high-resolution HLA genotyping was added so that TCR occurrence patterns could be studied. Both class I and class II loci were covered by HLA typing, at four-digit resolution. To predict cytomegalovirus infection status, the study combined high-throughput TCR immunosequencing, statistical association of individual TCRs with disease status, and machine learning. A separate validation cohort of approximately 130 different subjects was used in addition to the roughly 620-subject first cohort. General conclusions and limits of the study: A further reported finding was that TCR beta sequences accurately predicted the HLA-A and HLA-B alleles for most subjects in the first cohort. When HLA alleles, especially DR and DQ, strongly co-occurred, attributing TCR associations to individual alleles was difficult. Because HLA typing was unavailable for some donors at each locus, only the typed subset was used in association tests. Three of the identified cytomegalovirus-associated TCR beta chains were confirmed in vitro to be specific for cytomegalovirus antigens. A later analysis found that most CMV-associated TCR beta chains appeared HLA-restricted, with HLA associations seemingly driven largely by CMV exposure. This cohort had only TCR beta chains sequenced, and the lack of alpha or paired-chain data limited which features could be detected. In an earlier analysis of approximately 590 of the donors, most TCR beta V segments appeared in productive rearrangements about 90% or about 30% of the time, broadly matching IMGT annotations. According to a later genetic analysis, donors in an Asian-associated ancestry cluster had fewer N-insertions in productive TCRs than the approximately 670-donor mean. It was suggested by the authors that the approach could potentially be generalized to other disease states and immunological phenotypes. Most TCR sequences were seen in very few donors, while some public TCRs were found in many individuals. A group of highly shared sequence variants was considered likely to be a technical artifact of the sequencing pipeline. According to a later analysis, parvovirus B19, influenza, CMV and Epstein-Barr virus appeared linked to several top co-occurrence clusters. In a later analysis, TCR association rates were found to vary across HLA loci, with the most associated TCRs seen for DRB1 alleles and the fewest for HLA-C alleles. The presence/absence analyses assumed that sequencing depth was roughly uniform across donors, and that assumption may not be true. Because counts were too low, seventeen rarely observed V segments, including chromosome 9 orphons, were excluded from the earlier analysis of several hundred of the donors. Cytomegalovirus status was reported to be diagnosed by the classifier with high specificity and sensitivity in both the original and validation cohorts. Correlated functional status among segregating V segments might reflect linkage disequilibrium, but an unknown experimental factor could not be ruled out. In the study, some 160 TCR beta chains were listed as associated with cytomegalovirus. V-gene and J-gene trimming of TCR beta chains was associated with a missense DCLRE1C variant in a later genetic analysis, and the association was replicated in an independent cohort. In a later analysis, HLA-associated TCR beta chains showed more clonal expansion and lower generation probabilities than non-associated chains that were equally common. The 87-base-pair reads could not distinguish some IMGT-functional V segments, including TRBV6-2 and TRBV6-3, so those segments were excluded. For the cohort, immune exposure information was limited to CMV serostatus. At a false discovery rate of 0.05, a later analysis linked fewer than 20,000 TCR beta sequences to specific HLA alleles.

The cohort was made up of under 800 healthy bone marrow donors. Cohort members were all nominally healthy when sampled, although unrecorded immune exposures were likely present. The donor was CMV seropositive and was included in the group of 250 to 300 seropositive cohort members. A peripheral blood sample was collected from each donor, and TCR beta sequencing was performed on peripheral blood mononuclear cells. Genomic DNA extraction from the blood cell samples was performed with the Qiagen DNeasy Blood Extraction Kit. V is cut back by 4 bases and J by 2 bases, with 8 bases in the junction unmatched. The germline V gene (reference sequence) supplies CDR1 SGHNT and CDR2 YYREEE. Measured from the cysteine to the phenylalanine, the CDR3 is 15 residues long. Only the CDR3 part of the read is kept: 45 bases, read in frame from the first base. Preparation of the library involved the immunoSEQ multiplex PCR assay. For the multiplex PCR, a mixture combining 60 forward primers for TCR Vbeta segments and 13 reverse primers for TCR Jbeta segments was used. A multiplex PCR assay on genomic DNA amplified the CDR3 region of rearranged TCR beta genes. Amplified TCR beta libraries were sequenced as 87-base-pair reads on the Illumina HiSeq System. Concerning the study's data processing: Across the roughly 670 repertoires, a later analysis counted around 80 million unique TCR beta chains, around 11 million of which were shared by at least two donors. A nearest-neighbor algorithm error-corrected the raw reads and collapsed the reads into unique sequences, merging closely related sequences to remove PCR and sequencing errors. Alignment of CDR3 sequences to IMGT reference sequences was used to assign V, D and J gene segments. For a sequence to be retained, at least a six-nucleotide match to both a V gene segment and a J gene segment was required. A rearrangement was called productive if the CDR3 had no stop codons and remained in frame with V and J, and every other rearrangement was called non-productive. Following IMGT convention, CDR3 was defined as the stretch from the second conserved V-encoded cysteine up to the conserved J-encoded phenylalanine. The earlier analysis of about 530 of the donors excluded any sequence lacking an unambiguous match to a single V gene segment. An earlier analysis of fewer than 750 of the donors called V segments functional above 56.7% productive rearrangements and segregating when the between-donor standard deviation exceeded 5%. A statistical classification framework was built to diagnose cytomegalovirus status from the catalog of TCR beta chain sequences. A later analysis assigned V and J genes by comparing TCR nucleotide sequences with IMGT/GENE-DB human TR gene sequences. Using the TCRdist pipeline, a later analysis assigned CDR3 sequences along with most-parsimonious VDJ recombination scenarios. In a later analysis, each TCR beta chain was defined by its CDR3 amino acid sequence together with its V-gene family, and reads without a unique V-gene family were excluded. As a way to deal with suspected cross-contamination and a sequencing artifact, a later analysis dropped 592 nucleotide sequences that were highly shared and had low generation probability. In a later analysis, a clonal expansion index was calculated for each public chain from normalized within-repertoire ranks of inferred template counts. Generation probabilities in a later analysis came from a VDJ recombination model fitted to out-of-frame rearrangements, and those results were checked against IGoR. In a later analysis, TCR-TCR, TCR-HLA and TCR-CMV co-occurrence was scored with hypergeometric tests, and a repertoire-size bias correction was applied to TCR pairs. To estimate false discovery rates, a later analysis permuted the HLA or CMV assignments 20 times. In a later analysis, co-occurring TCRs were grouped with DBSCAN, and TCRdist sequence similarity was added when clustering was performed within HLA-allele-positive subsets. Repertoires with fewer than 30,000 or more than 120,000 public chains, plus five repertoires with anomalous nucleotide sharing, were excluded from co-occurrence clustering. The table was pulled from immuneACCESS by TCRdb, which kept in-frame rearrangements only. Such tables lose some clones; where checked, under half of the loss comes from unresolved V genes, and the rest has no known cause. V, J and clone size reflect that table, while D and trimming were determined from the DNA. This sample gives roughly 92,000 clones in total; 75% to 90% of them show up just once. Of the sample, about 30% falls within the top ten clones.

On this clone: This receptor's antigen is unknown. It has no much larger one-base neighbor in the sample; base qualities were not kept.

Sequenced material: PBMCs. In this chain, TRBV5-4 is recombined with TRBJ1-2; 7 bases in the middle match TRBD1. This receptor was obtained from a man aged 50-60 years in good health and CMV-seropositive. The CDR3 region: CASSPMTGTNYGYTF. The nucleotide sequence is given as TGTGCCAGCAGCCCAATGACAGGGACCAACTATGGCTACACCTTC.